The sequence of this T cell receptor (beta chain) was determined in a study of CXCR3-negative and CXCR3-positive naive CD8 T cells. In preparing the TRB cDNA libraries, 5' RACE with UMI labels was used. From its re-call of the 5' RACE reads, TCRdb lists each CDR3 protein once, without DNA. This listing includes 4,000 to 6,000 distinct CDR3 sequences. The CDR3 is made up of 15 amino acids. In germline, CDR1 is SQVTM, CDR2 ANQGSEA. A word on this clonotype: Its antigen is unidentified.

Study results and limitations: The study found that naive CXCR3-negative and CXCR3-positive cells shared TRBV-TRBJ usage, while memory cells differed. Upon cryopreservation, CXCR3 expression partially decreased, and most assays used fresh PBMCs. TRB CDR3s were more hydrophobic in CXCR3-positive than in CXCR3-negative naive cells.

Sequencing input: naive CXCR3+ CD8+ T cells from blood. Subset reported: CD45RO-CCR7+CD27+CD95- naive CD8+ T cells expressing CXCR3 (TNR3+). This rearrangement joins TRBV29-1 to TRBJ2-3. The source of this sequence is a human donor in good health. Some clones in this sample may be carry-over from other donors' samples. The CDR3 loop is CSVDTQPESTDTQYF.